This T cell receptor beta chain was observed in a study of T cell changes during pregnancy in multiple sclerosis (dated by TCRdb to about 2019). For the study in its entirety: The study looked at changes in the T cell repertoire across pregnancy in women with multiple sclerosis.

Turning to this clone: No antigen is known for it. No base qualities exist here, and no much larger clone lies one base off it.

The library was obtained by the immunoSEQ multiplex PCR assay. TCRdb obtained this table from immuneACCESS and retained in-frame rearrangements with V and J assigned. These tables miss some clones; where compared with another copy, unresolved V genes account for less than half of the shortfall, and the remainder is unexplained. The sample contains roughly 71,000 clones, roughly 90% of them found a single time. 1.5% to 2% of the sample comes from the top ten. The germline V gene encodes CDR1 SQVTM and CDR2 ANQGSEA. The CDR3 goes from the cysteine to the phenylalanine over 13 residues. Only the CDR3 DNA stays, 39 bases, in frame from base 1. Germline trimming: 2 bases from V, 3 bases from J; junction bases outside gene matches: 4.

The starting material was peripheral blood, obtained in the first trimester of pregnancy. This chain joins TRBV29-1 to TRBJ2-7; TRBD2 agrees with 7 junctional bases. The clonotype was recovered from a female donor in good health, enrolled as a control in a pregnancy study. The CDR3 sequence is CSVESSGDYEQYF. The nucleotide sequence reads TGCAGCGTTGAATCGAGCGGGGACTACGAGCAGTACTTC.